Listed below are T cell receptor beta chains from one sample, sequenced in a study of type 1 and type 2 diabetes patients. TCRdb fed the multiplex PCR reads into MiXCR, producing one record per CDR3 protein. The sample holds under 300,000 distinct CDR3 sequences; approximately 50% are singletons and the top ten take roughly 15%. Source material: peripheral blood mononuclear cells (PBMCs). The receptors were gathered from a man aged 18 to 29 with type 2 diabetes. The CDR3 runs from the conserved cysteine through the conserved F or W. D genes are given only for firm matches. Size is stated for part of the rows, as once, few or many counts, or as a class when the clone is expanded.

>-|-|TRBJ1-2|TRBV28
CASSLGIGYGYTF
TGTGCCAGCAGTTTAGGGATAGGATATGGCTACACCTTC
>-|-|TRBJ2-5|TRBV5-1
CASSLEGRTQETQYF
TGCGCCAGCAGCTTGGAGGGTCGTACTCAAGAGACCCAGTACTTC
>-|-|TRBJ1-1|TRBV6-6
CASREMWEGTEAFF
TGTGCCAGCAGAGAGATGTGGGAAGGCACTGAAGCTTTCTTT
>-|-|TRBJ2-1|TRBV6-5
CASRRQGDEQFF
TGTGCCAGCAGGCGGCAGGGCGATGAGCAGTTCTTC
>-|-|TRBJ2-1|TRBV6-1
CASSETGPFIEQFF
TGTGCCAGCAGTGAGACGGGTCCCTTCATCGAGCAGTTCTTC
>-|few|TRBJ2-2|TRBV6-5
CASSYSIRTGELFF
TGTGCCAGCAGTTACTCGATTAGGACCGGGGAGCTGTTTTTT
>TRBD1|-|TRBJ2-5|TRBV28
CPRGYRARFVETQYF
TGTCCCAGGGGGTACAGGGCCCGGTTTGTAGAGACCCAGTACTTC
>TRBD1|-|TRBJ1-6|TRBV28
CASISGQANSPLHF
TGTGCCAGCATATCGGGACAGGCGAATTCACCCCTCCACTTT
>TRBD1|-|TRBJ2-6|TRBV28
CASIPNPGQGGSGANVLTF
TGTGCCAGCATACCGAACCCGGGACAGGGCGGCTCTGGGGCCAACGTCCTGACTTTC
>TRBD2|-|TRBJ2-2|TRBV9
CASSVGFSGTVGELFF
TGTGCCAGCAGCGTAGGTTTTAGCGGGACTGTCGGGGAGCTGTTTTTT
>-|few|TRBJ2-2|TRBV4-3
CASSQLRQTTNTGELFF
TGCGCCAGCAGCCAACTAAGACAGACAACGAACACCGGGGAGCTGTTTTTT
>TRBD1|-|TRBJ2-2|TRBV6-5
CASSYSPPDTGAWGTGELFF
TGTGCCAGCAGTTACTCGCCTCCCGACACAGGGGCCTGGGGCACCGGGGAGCTGTTTTTT
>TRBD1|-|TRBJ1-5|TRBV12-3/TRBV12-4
CASSLALTGGGQPQHF
TGTGCCAGCAGTTTGGCCTTGACAGGGGGCGGTCAGCCCCAGCATTTT
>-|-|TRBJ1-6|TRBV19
CASKKGPNSPLHF
TGTGCCAGTAAGAAGGGACCCAATTCACCCCTCCACTTT
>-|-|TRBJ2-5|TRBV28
CASSLNQETRYF
TGTGCCAGCAGTTTAAACCAAGAGACCCGGTACTTC
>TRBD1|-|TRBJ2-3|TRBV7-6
CASSLDRKGGWVGDTQYF
TGTGCCAGCAGCTTAGACAGGAAAGGGGGCTGGGTCGGAGATACGCAGTATTTT
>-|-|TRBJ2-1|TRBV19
CASSIVAYNEQFF
TGTGCCAGTAGTATAGTCGCCTACAATGAGCAGTTCTTC
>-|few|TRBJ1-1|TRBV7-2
CASSLGQLDTAFF
TGTGCCAGCAGCTTAGGGCAGCTAGATACAGCTTTCTTT
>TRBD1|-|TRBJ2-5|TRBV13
CASSEDRGGTQYF
TGTGCCAGCAGCGAAGACAGGGGGGGGACCCAGTACTTC
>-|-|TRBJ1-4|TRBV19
CAITETAGEKLFF
TGTGCCATCACCGAGACAGCGGGGGAAAAACTGTTTTTT
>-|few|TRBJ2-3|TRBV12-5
CASSLTSLSTDTQYF
TGTGCCAGCAGCTTAACCTCACTTAGCACAGATACGCAGTATTTT
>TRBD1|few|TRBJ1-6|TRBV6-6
CATTRETGWTNSPLHF
TGTGCCACCACCCGAGAGACAGGGTGGACGAATTCACCCCTCCACTTT
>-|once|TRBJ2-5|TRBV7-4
CASSPAEPETQYF
TGTGCCAGCAGCCCGGCAGAGCCAGAGACCCAGTACTTC
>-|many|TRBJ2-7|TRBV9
CASSVQADPYEQYF
TGTGCCAGCAGCGTACAAGCGGACCCCTACGAGCAGTACTTC
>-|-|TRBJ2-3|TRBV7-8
CASSYPGLNTQYF
TGTGCCAGCAGTTACCCAGGGCTAAATACGCAGTATTTT
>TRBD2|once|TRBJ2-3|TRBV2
CASDLAGVSTDTQYF
TGTGCCAGCGACCTAGCGGGGGTTAGCACAGATACGCAGTATTTT
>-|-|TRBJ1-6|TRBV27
CASQPFAQGPNPPLHF
TGTGCCAGCCAACCTTTTGCCCAGGGACCTAATCCACCCCTCCACTTT
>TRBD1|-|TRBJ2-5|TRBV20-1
CSATSRTGGRKTQYF
TGCAGTGCTACGAGTCGGACAGGGGGCAGAAAGACCCAGTACTTC
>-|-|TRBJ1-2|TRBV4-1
CASSQGVVGYTF
TGCGCCAGCAGCCAAGGAGTGGTGGGCTACACCTTC